This T cell receptor (beta chain) derives from a study of Ad26.COV2.S vaccination and SARS-CoV-2 variants. This clone was found once. The antigen is not known. The table came from immunoSEQ multiplex PCR; TCRdb's copy has only in-frame clones and leaves some out. The sample has just over 350,000 clones, around 90% seen once; the top ten hold about 3.8%. Study results and limitations: After vaccination, substantial breadth of spike-specific CD8+ and CD4+ responses was reported. Vaccine and placebo groups showed comparable non-spike TCR breadth. Total responses of T cells may have been underestimated by the analyses of TCR breadth and depth. Placebo recipients had lower spike-specific TCR breadth than vaccine recipients.

Germline CDR1 SGHNT, CDR2 YYREEE (reference sequence). The CDR3 is 13 amino acids. V lost 2 bases to trimming and J lost 8 bases, with 13 bases between them. This chain connects TRBV5-4 to TRBJ2-5, with D hard to call. This material consisted of peripheral blood, taken after recovery from COVID-19. The sequence was obtained from a human donor who had recovered from COVID-19. The CDR3 sequence: CASSLAFRDTQYF. As DNA, the CDR3 is TGTGCCAGCAGCTTAGCGTTTCGAGACACCCAGTACTTC.